This T cell receptor (beta chain) comes out of a study of blood T cell repertoires in COVID-19. The overall study: Collection of acute and convalescent COVID-19 samples took place in the United States, Italy and Spain. The cDNA or gDNA used as material had been derived from T cells, B-cell-depleted T cells, or PBMCs.

To note about this clone: One end of the junction is discordant with germline, which a read error may explain.

Original processing notes: How many nucleated cells were present was estimated from reference gene primer amplification. Assay: immunoSEQ multiplex PCR; the TCRdb copy retains only in-frame clones and omits some. V, J and clone size are those of that table, while D and trimming were read from the DNA. This table has some 100,000 clones, 75% to 90% appearing once. This CDR3 region has 9 residues. The clonotype comes from a human donor with acute or convalescent COVID-19. The donor label of this sample is uncertain. Material for sequencing was peripheral blood. V and J are TRBV6-7 and TRBJ2-7; D not resolved. TRBV6-7 is treated as an ORF (open reading frame) with a function not yet certain. This chain's CDR3 is CASSTLPNF. The CDR3 coding sequence is TGTGCCAGCAGTACCCTACCCAACTTC.